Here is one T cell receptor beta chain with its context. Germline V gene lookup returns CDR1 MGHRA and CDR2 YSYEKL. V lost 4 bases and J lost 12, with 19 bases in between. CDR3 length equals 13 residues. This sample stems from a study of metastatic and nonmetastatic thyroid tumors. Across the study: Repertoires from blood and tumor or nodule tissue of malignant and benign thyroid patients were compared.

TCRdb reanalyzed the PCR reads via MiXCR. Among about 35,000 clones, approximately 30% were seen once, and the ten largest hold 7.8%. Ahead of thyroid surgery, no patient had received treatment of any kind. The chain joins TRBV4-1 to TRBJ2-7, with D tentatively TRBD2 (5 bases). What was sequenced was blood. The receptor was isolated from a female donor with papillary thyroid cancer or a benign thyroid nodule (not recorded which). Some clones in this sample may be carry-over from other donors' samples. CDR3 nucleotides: TGCGCCAGCAGCCCTGACGGGATTCAAAGGAGGTACTTC. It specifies CASSPDGIQRRYF.